Listed below are T cell receptor beta chains from one sample, sequenced in a study of T cells after yellow fever vaccination. A single record per CDR3 protein comes from TCRdb applying MiXCR to the 5' RACE reads. The data show some 390,000 distinct CDR3 sequences, under 20% seen once. The sequenced sample was PBMCs, obtained before the yellow fever booster vaccination. The receptors were gathered from a man aged 18 to 35 who received the YFV17D yellow fever vaccine. CDR3s include the opening cysteine and the closing phenylalanine or tryptophan. Part of the rows lack a size; the others show once, few, many or a class for expanded clones.

clone_size j_call v_call cdr3_length cdr3_aa
- TRBJ1-3 TRBV9 15 CASSVGPEDGNTIYF
few TRBJ1-1 TRBV7-9 15 CASSFSPNEPGKAFF
- TRBJ2-5 TRBV7-9 13 CASSSQSWETQYF
few TRBJ1-2 TRBV12-3/TRBV12-4 12 CASTKDSYGYTF
- TRBJ2-7 TRBV7-9 14 CASSLRPTPGEQYF
once TRBJ1-6 TRBV3-1 14 CASSQVGINSPLHF
- TRBJ2-1 TRBV28 15 CASSFSLALYNEQFF
- TRBJ2-5 TRBV5-1 13 CASSPAVGQTQYF
- TRBJ1-5 TRBV6-5 17 CASSRGWGGNSNQPQHF
- TRBJ1-5 TRBV12-3/TRBV12-4 16 CATTPEFSIGNQPQHF
- TRBJ1-2 TRBV5-1 15 CASSFTGQAVGGYTF
- TRBJ2-1 TRBV3-1 15 CASSPPGLEFMSRFF
- TRBJ1-5 TRBV27 14 CASSLDRYNQPQHF
- TRBJ1-1 TRBV10-2 16 CASSELGQLWNTEAFF
- TRBJ1-2 TRBV19 15 CASSIGAGTAYGYTF
- TRBJ1-1 TRBV20-1 14 CSARRDSLGDSAFF